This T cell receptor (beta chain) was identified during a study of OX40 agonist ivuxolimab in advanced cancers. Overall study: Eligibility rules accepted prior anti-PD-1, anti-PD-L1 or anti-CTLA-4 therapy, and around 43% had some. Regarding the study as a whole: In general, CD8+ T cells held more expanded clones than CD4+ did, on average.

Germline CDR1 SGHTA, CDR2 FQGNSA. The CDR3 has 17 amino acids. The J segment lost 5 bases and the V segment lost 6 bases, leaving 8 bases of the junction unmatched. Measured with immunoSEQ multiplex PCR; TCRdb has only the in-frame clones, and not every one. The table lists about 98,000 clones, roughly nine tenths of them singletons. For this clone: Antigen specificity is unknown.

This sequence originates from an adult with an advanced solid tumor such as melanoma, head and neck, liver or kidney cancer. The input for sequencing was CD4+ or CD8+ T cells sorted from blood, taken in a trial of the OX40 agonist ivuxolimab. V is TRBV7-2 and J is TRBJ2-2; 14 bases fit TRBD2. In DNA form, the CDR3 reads TGTGCCAGCAGTACGGGACTAGCGGGAGTAGGTACCGGGGAGCTGTTTTTT. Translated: CASSTGLAGVGTGELFF.